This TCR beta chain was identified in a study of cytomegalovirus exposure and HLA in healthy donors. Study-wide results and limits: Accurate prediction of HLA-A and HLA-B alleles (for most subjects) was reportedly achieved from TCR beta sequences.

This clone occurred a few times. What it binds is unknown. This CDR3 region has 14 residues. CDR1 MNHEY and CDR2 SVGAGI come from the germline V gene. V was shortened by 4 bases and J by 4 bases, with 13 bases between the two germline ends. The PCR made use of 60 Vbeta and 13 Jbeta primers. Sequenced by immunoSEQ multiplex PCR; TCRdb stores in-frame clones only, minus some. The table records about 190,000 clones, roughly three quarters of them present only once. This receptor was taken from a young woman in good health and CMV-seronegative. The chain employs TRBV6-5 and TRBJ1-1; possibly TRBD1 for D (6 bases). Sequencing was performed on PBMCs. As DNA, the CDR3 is TGTGCCAGCAGTTTCCGGACAGCTCTCACTGAAGCTTTCTTT. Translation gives CASSFRTALTEAFF.